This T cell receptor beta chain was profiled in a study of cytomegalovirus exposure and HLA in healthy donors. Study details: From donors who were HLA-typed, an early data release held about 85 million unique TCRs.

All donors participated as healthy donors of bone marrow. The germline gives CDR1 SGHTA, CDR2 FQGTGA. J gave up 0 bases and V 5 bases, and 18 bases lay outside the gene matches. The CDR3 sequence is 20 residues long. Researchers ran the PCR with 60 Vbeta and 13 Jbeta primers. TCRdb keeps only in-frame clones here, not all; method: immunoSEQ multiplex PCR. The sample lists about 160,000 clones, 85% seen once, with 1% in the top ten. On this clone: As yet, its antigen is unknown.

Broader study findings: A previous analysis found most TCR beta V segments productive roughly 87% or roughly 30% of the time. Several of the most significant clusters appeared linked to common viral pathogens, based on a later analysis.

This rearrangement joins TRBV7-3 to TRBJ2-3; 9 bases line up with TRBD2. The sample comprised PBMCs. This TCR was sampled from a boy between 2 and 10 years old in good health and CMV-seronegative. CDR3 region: CASSPVGAGGRLGSTDTQYF. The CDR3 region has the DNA TGTGCCAGCAGCCCCGTTGGAGCGGGAGGTCGTCTTGGAAGCACAGATACGCAGTATTTT.